A selection of T cell receptor beta chains follows, all from one sample in a study of quantifying T cell responses using KT2 cells. One entry per CDR3 protein results from TCRdb running MiXCR on the UMI-ligation and nested PCR reads. The repertoire holds tens of thousands of distinct CDR3 sequences, approximately 10% seen once, with 8% to 13% in the top ten. Sequenced: PBMCs spiked with cells of the T cell clone KT2. These receptors were obtained from a human donor. Each CDR3 is given with its conserved first and last residue. A D gene is named only where the DNA matches it firmly. Size is omitted from some rows. Given values are once, few, many or a class for expanded clones.

CASSGGLGSEFF	TGTGCCAGCAGTGGTGGTCTTGGGTCGGAGTTCTTC	-	-	TRBV2	TRBJ2-1
CASSLWGREAARTDTQYF	TGCGCCAGCAGCTTGTGGGGGCGAGAGGCGGCACGCACAGATACGCAGTATTTT	-	-	TRBV5-1	TRBJ2-3
CSASPTGYEQFF	TGCAGTGCTAGCCCTACGGGGTATGAGCAGTTCTTC	few	-	TRBV20-1	TRBJ2-1
CAWSAPGRTSSYEQYF	TGTGCCTGGAGTGCTCCGGGGCGGACGAGCTCCTACGAGCAGTACTTC	few	-	TRBV30	TRBJ2-7
CSAREMRQDNGYTF	TGCAGTGCTAGAGAGATGAGACAGGATAATGGCTACACCTTC	-	-	TRBV20-1	TRBJ1-2
CASSLTQGQGTEAFF	TGCGCCAGCAGCTTGACGCAGGGGCAGGGCACTGAAGCTTTCTTT	-	-	TRBV5-1	TRBJ1-1
CASRGETQYF	TGTGCCAGCAGGGGTGAGACCCAGTACTTC	many	-	TRBV12-3/TRBV12-4	TRBJ2-5
CASPAYTGELFF	TGTGCCAGCCCAGCCTACACCGGGGAGCTGTTTTTT	few	-	TRBV7-9	TRBJ2-2
CASSLEGVNTEAFF	TGTGCCAGCAGCTTAGAGGGGGTCAATACTGAAGCTTTCTTT	-	-	TRBV7-9	TRBJ1-1
CAISAGGPGELFF	TGTGCCATCAGTGCGGGGGGGCCCGGGGAGCTGTTTTTT	many	TRBD2	TRBV10-3	TRBJ2-2
CASSLEVNTEAFF	TGTGCTAGCAGCTTAGAGGTGAACACTGAAGCTTTCTTT	few	-	TRBV7-7	TRBJ1-1
CASSPGVRDEQYF	TGTGCCAGCTCACCAGGGGTTCGGGACGAGCAGTACTTC	many	-	TRBV18	TRBJ2-7
CAISESNVVLTF	TGTGCCATCAGTGAGTCGAATGTCGTCCTGACTTTC	many	-	TRBV10-3	TRBJ2-6
CAIRTTGNEQFF	TGTGCCATCAGGACGACAGGCAATGAGCAGTTCTTC	-	-	TRBV10-3	TRBJ2-1
CSASGVGETQYF	TGCAGTGCTTCGGGGGTTGGAGAGACCCAGTACTTC	-	-	TRBV20-1	TRBJ2-5
CASNSPQTGELFF	TGCGCCAGCAACTCTCCCCAGACCGGGGAGCTGTTTTTT	-	-	TRBV5-1	TRBJ2-2
CASSPRGAITDTQYF	TGTGCCAGCAGCCCCCGGGGGGCCATCACAGATACGCAGTATTTT	-	-	TRBV9	TRBJ2-3
CSARLAHEQFF	TGCAGTGCTAGGCTAGCACATGAGCAGTTCTTC	few	-	TRBV20-1	TRBJ2-1
CASSRGTDRDYEQYF	TGTGCCAGCAGCCGAGGAACAGACCGGGACTACGAGCAGTACTTC	many	-	TRBV5-5	TRBJ2-7
CASSPAGQWGRGTQYF	TGTGCCAGCAGCCCCGCCGGACAGTGGGGTAGGGGGACCCAGTACTTC	-	-	TRBV9	TRBJ2-5
CASSQGLAFYEQYF	TGTGCCAGCTCACAGGGACTAGCTTTCTACGAGCAGTACTTC	-	TRBD2	TRBV18	TRBJ2-7
CASSQGSDGSYEQYF	TGTGCCAGCAGCCAAGGATCAGACGGCTCCTACGAGCAGTACTTC	many	-	TRBV4-2	TRBJ2-7
CASSHVRTVSGNTIYF	TGCGCCAGCAGCCATGTGAGGACAGTCTCTGGAAACACCATATATTTT	few	-	TRBV4-1	TRBJ1-3
CASRPTSNYGYTF	TGTGCCAGCAGGCCAACAAGTAACTATGGCTACACCTTC	few	-	TRBV7-9	TRBJ1-2
CASSLEERPYEQYF	TGTGCCAGCAGTTTAGAGGAAAGACCCTACGAGCAGTACTTC	many	-	TRBV12-3/TRBV12-4	TRBJ2-7
CASVSFGNTDTQYF	TGTGCCAGCGTTTCGTTTGGGAACACAGATACGCAGTATTTT	many	-	TRBV7-9	TRBJ2-3
CASSPLRGAYNEQFF	TGTGCCAGCAGCCCACTACGGGGGGCCTACAATGAGCAGTTCTTC	many	TRBD2	TRBV5-6	TRBJ2-1
CASSPGGSTQTQYF	TGTGCCAGCAGTCCCGGGGGCAGCACCCAGACCCAGTACTTC	few	-	TRBV7-3	TRBJ2-5
CASKPAQGDRQSYEQYF	TGTGCCAGCAAACCGGCACAGGGGGACCGCCAATCCTACGAGCAGTACTTC	-	TRBD1	TRBV6-2/TRBV6-3	TRBJ2-7
CSASPWAGAADTQYF	TGCAGTGCTAGCCCCTGGGCGGGAGCTGCAGATACGCAGTATTTT	few	TRBD2	TRBV20-1	TRBJ2-3
CASSPSPTTAGGGDTQYF	TGTGCCAGCAGTCCATCACCCACGACGGCGGGAGGGGGAGATACGCAGTATTTT	many	TRBD2	TRBV27	TRBJ2-3
CASKRGDSNQPQHF	TGTGCCAGCAAGAGGGGGGATAGCAATCAGCCCCAGCATTTT	-	-	TRBV2	TRBJ1-5
CASSPPGQGRSNTEAFF	TGTGCCAGCAGTCCCCCGGGACAGGGGCGATCCAACACTGAAGCTTTCTTT	-	TRBD1	TRBV2	TRBJ1-1
CASSAGPGLAVYNEQFF	TGTGCCAGCAGCGCCGGACCGGGACTAGCGGTCTACAATGAGCAGTTCTTC	-	TRBD2	TRBV9	TRBJ2-1
CASSAVAGGLGTQYF	TGTGCCAGCAGCGCGGTAGCGGGGGGGCTTGGTACGCAGTATTTT	-	TRBD2	TRBV9	TRBJ2-3
CASSLGLERNNEQFF	TGTGCCAGCAGCCTGGGACTAGAGCGAAACAATGAGCAGTTCTTC	many	TRBD2	TRBV12-3/TRBV12-4	TRBJ2-1
CSVAAVGNYNEQFF	TGCAGCGTTGCTGCCGTAGGAAATTACAATGAGCAGTTCTTC	-	-	TRBV29-1	TRBJ2-1